Following are 21 T cell receptor beta chains from one sample sequenced in a study of shared clonotypes between healthy human individuals. The data were produced by immunoSEQ multiplex PCR, yet TCRdb's version contains in-frame clones alone and is incomplete. The sample records 450,000 to 500,000 clones, around 85% being singletons. The sequenced sample consisted of PBMCs. These receptors were taken from a woman between 40 and 50 years old in good health. Some clones in this sample may be carry-over from other donors' samples.

Concerning this clone itself: A far larger clone is just one base off, so this is likely a read error. The chain uses TRBV7-2 and TRBJ1-3, with D possibly TRBD1 on 6 matching bases. From germline, CDR1 is SGHTA and CDR2 FQGNSA. This CDR3 comprises 15 residues. CDR3 sequence: CASSPDSSTGNTTYF. The CDR3 bases are TGTGCCAGCAGCCCGGACAGCTCCACGGGAAACACCACATATTTT.

To note about this clone: This is likely an artifact of a read error, given a far larger clone one base away. Other nucleotide sequences in the sample specify the same CDR3. The V call is TRBV2, the J call TRBJ1-2; D gene uncertain. The germline V gene encodes CDR1 SNHLY and CDR2 FYNNEI. CDR3 length equals 13 residues. Trimming removed 5 bases at V and 6 bases at J, with 13 bases between. The CDR3 spells CASSPTGTDGYTF. The CDR3 region has the DNA TGTGCCAGCAGTCCGACTGGAACGGATGGCTACACCTTC.

Points on this clone: Only one base separates this from a far larger clonotype, so it likely reflects a read error. This rearrangement joins TRBV11-1 to TRBJ2-6; D gene ambiguous. Germline CDR1 is SGHAT and CDR2 is FQDESV (reference sequence). With 5 bases removed from V and 0 bases from J, the gap between germline ends came to 5 bases. The CDR3 contains 14 residues. The DNA of the CDR3 is TGTGCCAGCAGCGCTGACTCTGGGGCCAACGTCCTGACTTTC. As protein: CASSADSGANVLTF.

The genes are TRBV4-1 and TRBJ2-2; TRBD2 is a possible D gene (6 bases). V lost 2 bases and J lost 8, with 18 bases in between. The CDR3 consists of 16 residues. Germline values: CDR1 MGHRA, CDR2 YSYEKL. CDR3 nucleotide sequence: TGCGCCAGCAGCCAATATCCCGGGAGCTCCGTGGGGGAGCTGTTTTTT. Its protein product is CASSQYPGSSVGELFF.

The chain joins TRBV19 to TRBJ2-1, with 12 bases aligning to TRBD2. The CDR3 has 16 amino acids. The trim removed 0 bases at V and 7 bases at J, leaving 4 bases unmatched. CDR1 is LNHDA, CDR2 SQIVND, per germline (reference sequence). The CDR3 DNA reads as TGTGCCAGTAGTATAGATCTAGCGGGAGGGGTAAATGAGCAGTTCTTC. Amino acid sequence: CASSIDLAGGVNEQFF.

The chain combines TRBV27 with TRBJ1-5; D gene uncertain. Deletions cut 7 bases from V and 5 bases from J, with 6 bases between. The germline V gene has CDR1 MNHEY and CDR2 SMNVEV (reference sequence). This CDR3 has 11 residues. CDR3 sequence (DNA): TGTGCCAGCACCAAGTATCAGCCCCAGCATTTT. Protein: CASTKYQPQHF.

V gene TRBV6-5 combines with J gene TRBJ2-5; 11 nucleotides match TRBD2. The V and J ends lost 2 bases and 5 bases, in that order; junction bases with no gene match: 4. The CDR3 is made up of 15 amino acids. Germline CDR1 reads MNHEY; CDR2 reads SVGAGI. CDR3 nucleotides: TGTGCCAGCAGTTACGTGACTAGCGGGAAGGAGACCCAGTACTTC. Its protein product is CASSYVTSGKETQYF.

The chain links TRBV5-6 to TRBJ2-7; 9 nucleotides line up with TRBD2. After removal of 4 bases from V and 0 bases from J, the junction contained 2 bases not matched to a gene. Germline CDR1 is SGHDT and CDR2 is YYEEEE. The CDR3 is 14 residues long. DNA for the CDR3: TGTGCCAGCAGCCTTAGCGGGGGCTCCTACGAGCAGTACTTC. Protein sequence: CASSLSGGSYEQYF.

The chain carries TRBV4-3 and TRBJ1-4; a weak D match, TRBD1 (6 bases). Trimming removed 2 bases from V and 3 bases from J, with 10 bases in between. This CDR3 comprises 15 residues. Germline loops: CDR1 LGHNA, CDR2 YSLEER. As DNA, the CDR3 is TGCGCCAGCAGCCAATGGGCAGGGGCTAATGAAAAACTGTTTTTT. It is translated as CASSQWAGANEKLFF.

As concerns this clone: This probably arose from a read error, given a far larger clone one base away. Other nucleotide sequences in the sample specify the same CDR3. The chain combines TRBV7-9 with TRBJ1-3; D is perhaps TRBD1 (5 bases). The CDR3 covers 14 residues. CDR1 is SEHNR and CDR2 is FQNEAQ in the germline V gene (reference sequence). The CDR3 region is CASSSGLSGNTIYF. CDR3 nucleotides: TGTGCCAGCAGCTCGGGACTCTCTGGGAACACCATATATTTT.

This chain joins TRBV14 and TRBJ1-5; the D is unclear. The CDR3 consists of 15 residues. Trimming stripped 4 bases from V and 5 bases from J, with 15 bases between. The germline V gene encodes CDR1 SGHDN and CDR2 FVKESK. This chain's CDR3 is CASSPTWAEHQPQHF. The CDR3 nucleotides read TGTGCCAGCAGCCCAACGTGGGCAGAGCATCAGCCCCAGCATTTT.

This chain uses TRBV5-1 with TRBJ1-3; D is uncertain. This CDR3 comprises 15 residues. Germline CDR1 SGHRS, CDR2 YFSETQ. V lost 0 bases, J lost 0 bases, and 7 bases lay in between. The DNA for the CDR3 is TGCGCCAGCAGCTTGGGAGCCGGCTCTGGAAACACCATATATTTT. As protein: CASSLGAGSGNTIYF.

CDR3 bases: TGTGCCAGCAGCCCCGCCGGGGGAGCGGGAGTGACAGATACGCAGTATTTT. This translates into CASSPAGGAGVTDTQYF. V usage is TRBV5-4 and J usage is TRBJ2-3, with 8 bases aligning to TRBD2. The V segment lost 4 bases and the J segment 3 bases; nucleotides outside the gene matches: 13. Germline V gives CDR1 SGHNT, CDR2 YYREEE (reference sequence). The CDR3 is made up of 17 amino acids.

The chain is built from TRBV15 and TRBJ2-1; D call uncertain. V dropped 1 base and J dropped 7 bases, with 14 bases sitting between them. The CDR3 totals 15 residues. Germline V gene data show CDR1 as LNHNV and CDR2 as YYDKDF (reference sequence). The CDR3 DNA sequence: TGTGCCACCAGCAGAGTGCAAGGGCCGTCTAATGAGCAGTTCTTC. Its translation: CATSRVQGPSNEQFF.

This clone was observed a few times. The chain carries TRBV25-1 and TRBJ2-5; D is possibly TRBD2 (5 bases). This CDR3 contains 13 residues. V was trimmed by 4 bases and J by 2 bases, leaving 8 bases between them. Germline V CDR1 and CDR2: MGHDK, SYGVNS. In nucleotides, the CDR3 is TGTGCCAGCAGTGCCCGGGATCAAGAGACCCAGTACTTC. Translating gives CASSARDQETQYF.

V gene TRBV11-2 combines with J gene TRBJ2-2; TRBD1 is a possible D gene (5 bases). Trimming left V 2 bases short and J 5 bases short, with 15 bases between. CDR1 is SGHAT, CDR2 FQNNGV, per germline. The CDR3 length is 16 residues. CDR3 in DNA: TGTGCCAGCAGCTTACAAGGGGCGTTCGTTACCGGGGAGCTGTTTTTT. Translation gives CASSLQGAFVTGELFF. The full variable domain, with the rest looked up from reference TRBV11-2 and TRBJ2-2, is EAGVAQSPRYKIIEKRQSVAFWCNPISGHATLYWYQQILGQGPKLLIQFQNNGVVDDSQLPKDRFSAERLKGVDSTLKIQPAKLEDSAVYLCASSLQGAFVTGELFFGEGSRLTVL.

By proportion, this clone is medium-sized. The sample has other DNA sequences that encode this CDR3 too. The rearrangement joins TRBV19 to TRBJ1-2; the match to TRBD1 covers 8 bases. The trim removed 5 bases at V and 7 bases at J, leaving 9 bases unmatched. The germline CDR1 and CDR2 sequences are LNHDA and SQIVND (reference sequence). This CDR3 has 14 amino acids. CDR3 loop: CASSWGGQGLGYTF. For the CDR3, the DNA is TGTGCCAGTAGTTGGGGCGGACAGGGACTTGGCTACACCTTC. The full variable domain, completed using reference TRBV19 and TRBJ1-2, is DGGITQSPKYLFRKEGQNVTLSCEQNLNHDAMYWYRQDPGQGLRLIYYSQIVNDFQKGDIAEGYSVSREKKESFPLTVTSAQKNPTAFYLCASSWGGQGLGYTFGSGTRLTVV.

The chain uses TRBV28 and TRBJ2-2, with TRBD1 matching over 7 bases. Germline lookup yields CDR1 MDHEN and CDR2 SYDVKM. Losses at the gene ends were 6 bases for V and 4 bases for J; bases not matched to a gene: 14. The CDR3 spans 17 residues. CDR3 DNA: TGTGCCAGCAGAATTGTTTTCGGTACAGGGGTCACCGGGGAGCTGTTTTTT. This gives the protein CASRIVFGTGVTGELFF.

This chain connects TRBV14 to TRBJ2-1; D is unresolved. Germline-derived CDR1 and CDR2 are SGHDN and FVKESK. The V and J ends lost 0 bases and 4 bases respectively, with 10 bases between them. CDR3 length: 15 residues. DNA for the CDR3: TGTGCCAGCAGCCAAGATCCTGGGGTTTACAATGAGCAGTTCTTC. Its translation: CASSQDPGVYNEQFF.

Comments on this clone: A far larger clone differs by one base, so this is likely a read error. The same CDR3 is also encoded by other DNA sequences in this sample. The chain employs TRBV7-3 and TRBJ2-3; D remains ambiguous. The CDR3 runs to 11 residues. Germline V gene lookup returns CDR1 SGHTA and CDR2 FQGTGA. CDR3 coding DNA: TGCGCCAGCAGCATCACAGATACGCAGTATTTT. It specifies CASSITDTQYF.

The chain joins TRBV4-2 to TRBJ2-7; 8 positions match TRBD1. This CDR3 comprises 16 residues. Germline assignment: CDR1 LGHNA and CDR2 YNFKEQ. The junction had 15 bases not matched to a gene; V was cut back by 2 bases and J by 9 bases. For the CDR3, the DNA is TGTGCCAGCAGCCAAAGCGACAGGGGCCTCGGCGGAGGGCAGTACTTC. Translation: CASSQSDRGLGGGQYF.